This is a list of T cell receptor beta chains from one sample in a study of a mutant IDH1 vaccine in newly diagnosed glioma. The repertoire was sequenced with immunoSEQ multiplex PCR; TCRdb's copy has only in-frame clones and lacks some. This sample carries over 50,000 clones, approximately 90% of them seen once, and the ten largest clones take approximately 4.2%. These receptors lack a known antigen. Sequenced material: PBMCs, taken from a glioma patient whose treatment included an IDH1 peptide vaccine. The receptors were gathered from a woman in her thirties or forties with glioma. Both conserved end residues are part of each CDR3. The D gene is left open where the match is weak. Clone size is shown for a subset of rows, as once, few, many or a class of expanded clone.

d_gene	abundance	v_gene	j_gene	CDR3aa	CDR3nt
.	.	TRBV11-2	TRBJ2-3	CASSLGLFLGEDTQYF	TGTGCCAGCAGCTTAGGCCTCTTCTTGGGTGAAGATACGCAGTATTTT
.	once	TRBV19	TRBJ2-7	CASSTRSRGGPSEQYF	TGTGCCAGTAGTACCAGGTCCCGCGGCGGACCCTCCGAGCAGTACTTC
TRBD1	.	TRBV7-9	TRBJ2-2	CASSRTGVNTGELFF	TGTGCCAGCTCCCGGACAGGGGTCAACACCGGGGAGCTGTTTTTT
.	.	TRBV4-2	TRBJ2-7	CASSQNRAYEQYF	TGTGCCAGCAGCCAAAACAGGGCCTACGAGCAGTACTTC
.	.	TRBV28	TRBJ1-4	CASSPTGTRREKLFF	TGTGCCAGCAGTCCGACCGGGACCCGACGGGAAAAACTGTTTTTT
.	few	TRBV5-6	TRBJ1-5	CASSPGKGSNQPQHF	TGTGCCAGCAGCCCGGGGAAGGGTTCAAATCAGCCCCAGCATTTT
.	.	TRBV19	TRBJ2-4	CASNTKAQNIQYF	TGTGCCAGTAATACTAAGGCCCAAAACATTCAGTACTTC
.	.	TRBV6-6	TRBJ1-1	CASLSTGSYEAFF	TGTGCCAGCCTATCAACGGGGTCATACGAAGCTTTCTTT
.	.	TRBV5-1	TRBJ1-3	CASSLDWSSGNTIYF	TGCGCCAGCAGCTTGGATTGGAGCTCTGGAAACACCATATATTTT
TRBD2	.	TRBV7-2	TRBJ2-3	CATKRGGQRTDTQYF	TGTGCCACCAAGCGGGGGGGACAGCGCACAGATACGCAGTATTTT
TRBD1	.	TRBV6-6	TRBJ1-1	CASSKGQGALNTEAFF	TGTGCCAGCAGTAAGGGACAGGGGGCGCTGAACACTGAAGCTTTCTTT
TRBD1	.	TRBV5-1	TRBJ1-1	CASSQTGTGAGEAFF	TGCGCCAGCAGCCAGACCGGGACAGGGGCTGGTGAAGCTTTCTTT
.	once	TRBV2	TRBJ2-7	CASSVDRSSYEQYF	TGTGCCAGCAGTGTCGACAGGAGCTCCTACGAGCAGTACTTC
.	.	TRBV6-5	TRBJ1-1	CASRPMADTEAFF	TGTGCCAGCCGCCCGATGGCGGACACTGAAGCTTTCTTT
.	.	TRBV15	TRBJ1-5	CATSRDLGNQPQHF	TGTGCCACCAGCAGAGATCTGGGAAATCAGCCCCAGCATTTT
TRBD1	once	TRBV15	TRBJ2-7	CATSRDRTGRTYEQYF	TGTGCCACCAGCAGAGACCGGACAGGGCGAACCTACGAGCAGTACTTC
TRBD1	.	TRBV7-9	TRBJ1-4	CASSFGPGTDNEKLFF	TGTGCCAGCAGCTTTGGTCCCGGGACAGATAATGAAAAACTGTTTTTT
.	.	TRBV30	TRBJ1-1	CAWGKGDLTEAFF	TGTGCCTGGGGGAAAGGGGATCTCACTGAAGCTTTCTTT
.	.	TRBV11-2	TRBJ1-1	CASSLGQALLSSEAFF	TGTGCCAGCAGCTTAGGACAGGCCCTCCTTTCTTCTGAAGCTTTCTTT
.	.	TRBV29-1	TRBJ2-5	CSVDGSRETQYF	TGCAGCGTTGACGGGAGTCGTGAGACCCAGTACTTC
.	once	TRBV19	TRBJ1-4	CASSPSRRELFF	TGTGCCAGTAGTCCTTCCCGGCGGGAACTGTTTTTT
.	.	TRBV2	TRBJ1-1	CASSDSSLAARVFYLNTEAFF	TGTGCCAGCAGTGACTCCTCCCTCGCCGCGCGAGTTTTCTACCTAAACACTGAAGCTTTCTTT
TRBD1	.	TRBV27	TRBJ2-1	CASSTRQGPYNEQFF	TGTGCCAGCAGTACACGACAGGGTCCCTACAATGAGCAGTTCTTC
.	.	TRBV5-1	TRBJ1-1	CASSLSPTGNTEAFF	TGCGCCAGCAGCTTAAGTCCAACAGGGAACACTGAAGCTTTCTTT
.	.	TRBV4-1	TRBJ2-1	CASSQDDSTIVPYNEQFF	TGCGCCAGCAGCCAAGACGACAGCACCATTGTTCCCTACAATGAGCAGTTCTTC
TRBD2	.	TRBV9	TRBJ2-1	CASSYPRGGEGLYNEQFF	TGTGCCAGCAGCTACCCCCGGGGGGGGGAGGGCCTGTACAATGAGCAGTTCTTC
.	.	TRBV5-6	TRBJ1-1	CASSLWNTEAFF	TGTGCCAGCAGCTTGTGGAACACTGAAGCTTTCTTT
.	.	TRBV5-5	TRBJ1-5	CASSRQGIDQPQHF	TGTGCCAGCAGCAGGCAGGGTATTGATCAGCCCCAGCATTTT
TRBD2	.	TRBV14	TRBJ2-3	CASSQEAGGTRSDTQYF	TGTGCCAGCAGCCAAGAGGCGGGGGGGACCCGGTCAGATACGCAGTATTTT
.	.	TRBV2	TRBJ1-2	CASSDVGRGVGGYTF	TGTGCCAGCAGTGATGTGGGGCGCGGTGTCGGGGGCTACACCTTC
.	few	TRBV7-2	TRBJ2-2	CASRGTFTGELFF	TGTGCCAGCAGGGGGACTTTCACCGGGGAGCTGTTTTTT
.	.	TRBV25-1	TRBJ2-3	CASSYGRSTDTQYF	TGTGCCAGCAGTTACGGGAGAAGCACAGATACGCAGTATTTT
.	.	TRBV7-3	TRBJ2-7	CASSFLVGSNVAGEQYF	TGTGCCAGCAGCTTTCTTGTAGGTTCGAATGTAGCAGGGGAGCAGTACTTC
.	.	TRBV4-1	TRBJ2-3	CASSQGGGTDTQYF	TGCGCCAGCAGCCAAGGTGGAGGCACAGATACGCAGTATTTT
.	.	TRBV5-6	TRBJ2-7	CASSPRLGGEQYF	TGTGCCAGCAGCCCCCGACTTGGTGGCGAGCAGTACTTC
.	.	TRBV6-5	TRBJ1-4	CASSRRAGEKLFF	TGTGCCAGCAGTCGTCGAGCGGGGGAAAAACTGTTTTTT
TRBD1	.	TRBV7-9	TRBJ1-5	CASSLGTGTSSNQPQHF	TGTGCCAGCAGTTTGGGGACAGGGACCTCTAGCAATCAGCCCCAGCATTTT
TRBD2	.	TRBV5-1	TRBJ2-2	CASRREGIGTGELFF	TGCGCCAGCAGACGGGAGGGAATAGGCACCGGGGAGCTGTTTTTT
.	.	TRBV4-2	TRBJ2-1	CASSQEGLSDGEQFF	TGTGCCAGCAGCCAAGAAGGTCTGAGCGACGGTGAGCAGTTCTTC
.	.	TRBV4-1	TRBJ1-3	CASSQTGSNTIYF	TGCGCCAGCAGCCAGACCGGGTCGAACACCATATATTTT
.	.	TRBV4-1	TRBJ1-1	CASSPTSGMNTEAFF	TGCGCCAGCAGCCCAACCTCGGGGATGAACACTGAAGCTTTCTTT
TRBD1	.	TRBV2	TRBJ1-2	CASSTVGQGNYGYTF	TGTGCCAGCAGTACCGTCGGACAGGGGAACTATGGCTACACCTTC
TRBD1	.	TRBV4-3	TRBJ1-1	CASSQDGGRGPREAFF	TGCGCCAGCAGCCAAGATGGGGGGAGGGGGCCTCGGGAGGCTTTCTTT
.	.	TRBV15	TRBJ2-4	CATSRGAGSARIQYF	TGTGCCACCAGCAGAGGGGCGGGAAGCGCTCGCATTCAGTACTTC
TRBD2	.	TRBV7-2	TRBJ2-2	CASSLRLAGDTGELFF	TGTGCCAGCAGCTTAAGGCTAGCGGGGGACACCGGGGAGCTGTTTTTT
.	.	TRBV4-3	TRBJ2-1	CASSWYGYNEQFF	TGCGCCAGCAGCTGGTACGGGTACAATGAGCAGTTCTTC
.	.	TRBV27	TRBJ2-6	CATSTSSGANVLTF	TGTGCCACGTCCACTTCCTCTGGGGCCAACGTCCTGACTTTC
.	.	TRBV5-4	TRBJ2-5	CASSSGYGQETQYF	TGTGCCAGCAGCTCCGGGTACGGGCAAGAGACCCAGTACTTC
TRBD2	.	TRBV7-2	TRBJ2-7	CASSSPTSYRYEQYF	TGTGCCAGCAGCTCGCCGACTAGCTATCGCTACGAGCAGTACTTC
TRBD1	once	TRBV18	TRBJ1-1	CASSLGQGVITEAFF	TGTGCCAGCTCACTCGGACAGGGCGTTATCACTGAAGCTTTCTTT
.	.	TRBV11-2	TRBJ2-4	CASSLVWGSDIQYF	TGTGCCAGCAGCTTAGTCTGGGGATCGGACATTCAGTACTTC
.	.	TRBV29-1	TRBJ1-1	CSVRWGGGNTEAFF	TGCAGCGTTAGATGGGGTGGAGGTAACACTGAAGCTTTCTTT
.	.	TRBV5-6	TRBJ2-1	CASTLYAAGDEQFF	TGTGCCAGCACCTTATATGCCGCCGGCGATGAGCAGTTCTTC
.	once	TRBV10-1	TRBJ2-1	CASSESALNYNEQFF	TGCGCCAGCAGTGAAAGCGCCTTAAATTACAATGAGCAGTTCTTC
.	.	TRBV18	TRBJ2-2	CASSSTPPGRSTGELFF	TGTGCCAGCTCATCGACCCCCCCGGGACGGAGCACCGGGGAGCTGTTTTTT